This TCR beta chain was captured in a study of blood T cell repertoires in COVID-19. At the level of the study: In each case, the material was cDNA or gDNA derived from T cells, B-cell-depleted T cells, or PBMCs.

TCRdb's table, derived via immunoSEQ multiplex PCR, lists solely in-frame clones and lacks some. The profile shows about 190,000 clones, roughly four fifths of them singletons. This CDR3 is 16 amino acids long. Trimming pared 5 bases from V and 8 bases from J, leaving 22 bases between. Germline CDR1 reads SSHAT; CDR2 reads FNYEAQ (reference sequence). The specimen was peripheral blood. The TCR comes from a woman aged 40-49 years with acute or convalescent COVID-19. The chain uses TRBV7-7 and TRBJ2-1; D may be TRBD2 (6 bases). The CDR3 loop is CASSLTAGPWRDEQFF. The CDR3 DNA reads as TGTGCCAGCAGCCTTACAGCGGGTCCTTGGAGGGATGAGCAGTTCTTC.